The 2 T cell receptor beta chains below come from one sample, sequenced in a study of early T cells in non-severe SARS-CoV-2 infection. MiXCR, run by TCRdb on the 5' RACE reads, gives a single entry per CDR3 protein. The table shows some 20,000 distinct CDR3 sequences, with around 5.1% occurring only once. Sequences were obtained from whole blood. These receptors all stem from an adult who was a healthcare worker with PCR-confirmed SARS-CoV-2 infection or an uninfected control (not recorded which).

At least ten counts were recorded for this clonotype. The chain joins TRBV12-3 or TRBV12-4 to TRBJ1-2, with D unclear. Trimming left V 7 bases short and J 0 bases short, with 12 bases between. The CDR3 is 14 amino acids. This CDR3 reads CASMGSVSNYGYTF. Here the CDR3 DNA reads TGTGCCAGCATGGGGTCGGTGTCTAACTATGGCTACACCTTC.

The chain combines TRBV28 with TRBJ2-5; a weak D match, TRBD2 (5 bases). Germline CDR1 MDHEN, CDR2 SYDVKM. CDR3 size: 14 residues. V dropped 6 bases and J dropped 4 bases, with 15 bases sitting between them. CDR3 nucleotides: TGTGCCAGCAGCCCCGTACTAGGAGGAGAGACCCAGTACTTC. It yields the protein CASSPVLGGETQYF.